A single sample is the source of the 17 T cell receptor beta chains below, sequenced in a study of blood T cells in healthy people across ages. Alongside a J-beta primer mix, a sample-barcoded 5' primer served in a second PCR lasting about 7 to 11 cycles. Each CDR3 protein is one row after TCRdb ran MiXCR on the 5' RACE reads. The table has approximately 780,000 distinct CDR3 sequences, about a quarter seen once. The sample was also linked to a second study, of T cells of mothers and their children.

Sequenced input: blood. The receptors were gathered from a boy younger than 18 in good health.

CDR3 DNA: TGTGCCAGCTCCCGGCCAGGGGGAGGAAACACCATATATTTT. This gives the protein CASSRPGGGNTIYF. This sequence joins TRBV6-5 and TRBJ1-3; 7 positions agree with TRBD1. This CDR3 has 14 amino acids. Per the germline V gene, CDR1 is MNHEY and CDR2 is SVGAGI. Germline trimming cut 8 bases from V and 4 bases from J; bases unmatched to any gene: 8.

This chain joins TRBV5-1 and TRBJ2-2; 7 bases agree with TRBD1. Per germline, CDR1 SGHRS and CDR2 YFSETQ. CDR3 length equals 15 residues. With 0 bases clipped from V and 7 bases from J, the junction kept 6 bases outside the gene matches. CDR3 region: CASSLDLTGNGELFF. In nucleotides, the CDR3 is TGCGCCAGCAGCTTGGATCTGACAGGGAACGGGGAGCTGTTTTTT.

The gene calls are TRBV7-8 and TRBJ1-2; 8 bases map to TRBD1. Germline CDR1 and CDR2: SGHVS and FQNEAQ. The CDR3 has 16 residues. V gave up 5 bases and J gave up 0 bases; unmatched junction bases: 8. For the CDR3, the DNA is TGTGCCAGCAGCCCGACCAGGGGGCGAACTAACTATGGCTACACCTTC. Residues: CASSPTRGRTNYGYTF. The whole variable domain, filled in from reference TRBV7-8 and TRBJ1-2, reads GAGVSQSPRYKVAKRGQDVALRCDPISGHVSLFWYQQALGQGPEFLTYFQNEAQLDKSGLPSDRFFAERPEGSVSTLKIQRTQQEDSAVYLCASSPTRGRTNYGYTFGSGTRLTVV.

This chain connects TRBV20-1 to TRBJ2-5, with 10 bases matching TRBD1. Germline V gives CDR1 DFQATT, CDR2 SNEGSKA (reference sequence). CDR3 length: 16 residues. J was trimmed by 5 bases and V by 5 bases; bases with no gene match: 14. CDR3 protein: CSALTSGTGDGETQYF. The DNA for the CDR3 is TGCAGTGCTTTAACATCCGGGACAGGGGATGGGGAGACCCAGTACTTC.

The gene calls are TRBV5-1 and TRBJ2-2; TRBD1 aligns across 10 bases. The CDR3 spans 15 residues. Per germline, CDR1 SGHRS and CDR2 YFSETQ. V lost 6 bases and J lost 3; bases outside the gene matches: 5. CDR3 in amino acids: CASNPGQGDTGELFF. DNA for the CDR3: TGCGCCAGCAACCCCGGACAGGGGGACACCGGGGAGCTGTTTTTT.

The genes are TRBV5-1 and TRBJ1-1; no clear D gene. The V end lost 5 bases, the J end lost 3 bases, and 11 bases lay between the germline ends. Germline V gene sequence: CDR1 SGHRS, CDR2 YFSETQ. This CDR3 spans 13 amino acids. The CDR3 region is CASRSPPDTEAFF. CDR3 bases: TGCGCCAGCAGATCCCCTCCGGACACTGAAGCTTTCTTT.

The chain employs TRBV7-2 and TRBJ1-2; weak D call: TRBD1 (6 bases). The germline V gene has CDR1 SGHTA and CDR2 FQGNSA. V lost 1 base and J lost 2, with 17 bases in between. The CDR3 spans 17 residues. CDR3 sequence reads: CASSLVGAGAVNYGYTF. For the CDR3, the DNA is TGTGCCAGCAGCTTAGTGGGAGCAGGGGCCGTGAACTATGGCTACACCTTC. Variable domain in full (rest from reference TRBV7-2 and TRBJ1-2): GAGVSQSPSNKVTEKGKDVELRCDPISGHTALYWYRQSLGQGLEFLIYFQGNSAPDKSGLPSDRFSAERTGGSVSTLTIQRTQQEDSAVYLCASSLVGAGAVNYGYTFGSGTRLTVV.

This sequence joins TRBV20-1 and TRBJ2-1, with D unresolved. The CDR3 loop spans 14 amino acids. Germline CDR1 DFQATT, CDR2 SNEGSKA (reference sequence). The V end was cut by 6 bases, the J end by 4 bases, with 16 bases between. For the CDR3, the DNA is TGCAGTGCCCCCCCCGGACGTACGTACAATGAGCAGTTCTTC. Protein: CSAPPGRTYNEQFF.

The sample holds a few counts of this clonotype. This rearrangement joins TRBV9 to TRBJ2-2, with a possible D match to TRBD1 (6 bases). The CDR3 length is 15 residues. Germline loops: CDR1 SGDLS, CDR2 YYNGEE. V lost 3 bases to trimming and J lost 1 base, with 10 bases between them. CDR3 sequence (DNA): TGTGCCAGCAGCGCCATACAGGGGAACACCGGGGAGCTGTTTTTT. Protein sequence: CASSAIQGNTGELFF. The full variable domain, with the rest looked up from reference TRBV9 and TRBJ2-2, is DSGVTQTPKHLITATGQRVTLRCSPRSGDLSVYWYQQSLDQGLQFLIQYYNGEERAKGNILERFSAQQFPDLHSELNLSSLELGDSALYFCASSAIQGNTGELFFGEGSRLTVL.

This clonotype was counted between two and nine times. CDR3 nucleotide sequence: TGTGCCAGCAGCGACCGCCGGGGTGATACGCAGTATTTT. Protein product: CASSDRRGDTQYF. The genes are TRBV7-3 and TRBJ2-3; possibly TRBD2 for D (5 bases). The CDR3 is made up of 13 amino acids. V lost 5 bases, J lost 6 bases, and 12 bases lay in between. Looked up from germline, CDR1 is SGHTA and CDR2 is FQGTGA. Filled out from reference TRBV7-3 and TRBJ2-3, the complete variable domain reads GAGVSQTPSNKVTEKGKYVELRCDPISGHTALYWYRQSLGQGPEFLIYFQGTGAADDSGLPNDRFFAVRPEGSVSTLKIQRTERGDSAVYLCASSDRRGDTQYFGPGTRLTVL.

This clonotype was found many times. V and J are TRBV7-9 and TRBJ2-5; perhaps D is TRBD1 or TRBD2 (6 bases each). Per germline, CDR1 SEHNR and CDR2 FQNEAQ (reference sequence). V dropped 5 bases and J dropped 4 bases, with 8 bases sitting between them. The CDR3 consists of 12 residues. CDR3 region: CASSGGLETQYF. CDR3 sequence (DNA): TGTGCCAGCAGCGGGGGGCTAGAGACCCAGTACTTC.

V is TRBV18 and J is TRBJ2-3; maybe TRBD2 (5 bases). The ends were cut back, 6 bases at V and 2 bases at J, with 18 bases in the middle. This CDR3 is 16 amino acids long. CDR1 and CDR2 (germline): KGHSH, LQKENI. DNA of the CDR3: TGTGCCAGCTCGCTCGATGCGGACTTGAACACAGATACGCAGTATTTT. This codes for CASSLDADLNTDTQYF.

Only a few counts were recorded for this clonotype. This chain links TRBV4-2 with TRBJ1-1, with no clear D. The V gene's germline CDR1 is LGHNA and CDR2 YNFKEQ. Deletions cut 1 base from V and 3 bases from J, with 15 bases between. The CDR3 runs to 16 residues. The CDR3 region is CASSQVGSGRDTEAFF. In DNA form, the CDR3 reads TGTGCCAGCAGCCAAGTTGGGTCGGGTAGGGACACTGAAGCTTTCTTT.

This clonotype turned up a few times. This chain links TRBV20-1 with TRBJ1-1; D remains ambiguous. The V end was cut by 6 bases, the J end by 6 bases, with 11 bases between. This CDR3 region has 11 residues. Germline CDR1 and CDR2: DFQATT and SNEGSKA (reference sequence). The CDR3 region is CSAPGIAEAFF. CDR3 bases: TGCAGTGCCCCGGGGATCGCTGAAGCTTTCTTT.

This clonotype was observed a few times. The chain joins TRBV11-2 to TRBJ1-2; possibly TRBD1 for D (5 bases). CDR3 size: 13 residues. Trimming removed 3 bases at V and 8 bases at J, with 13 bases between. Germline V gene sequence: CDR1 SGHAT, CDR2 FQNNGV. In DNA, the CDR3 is TGTGCCAGCAGCTTCGTACAGGAGGGGGGCTACACCTTC. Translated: CASSFVQEGGYTF.

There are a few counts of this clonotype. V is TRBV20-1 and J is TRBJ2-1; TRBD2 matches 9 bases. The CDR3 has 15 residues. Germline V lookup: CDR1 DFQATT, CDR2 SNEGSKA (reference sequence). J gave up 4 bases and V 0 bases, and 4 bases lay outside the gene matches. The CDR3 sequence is CSAREAGGVYNEQFF. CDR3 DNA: TGCAGTGCTAGAGAAGCGGGGGGCGTTTACAATGAGCAGTTCTTC.

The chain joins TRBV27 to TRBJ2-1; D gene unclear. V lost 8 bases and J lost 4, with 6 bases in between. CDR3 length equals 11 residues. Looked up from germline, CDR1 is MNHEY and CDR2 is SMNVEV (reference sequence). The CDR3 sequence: CASVKYNEQFF. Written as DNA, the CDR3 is TGTGCCAGCGTTAAGTACAATGAGCAGTTCTTC.